This T cell receptor beta chain is drawn from a study of glioma-infiltrating T cells. V lost 2 bases and J 0 bases, leaving 13 bases between the germline ends. CDR1 and CDR2 (germline): MGHDK, SYGVNS. There are 16 residues in the CDR3. Amplification of TCR alpha and beta CDR3 regions from RNA used iRepertoire nested multiplex PCR. TCRdb reanalysed the multiplex PCR reads using MiXCR and keeps one entry per CDR3 protein. The sample has about 130,000 distinct CDR3 sequences; about 23% are singletons. This receptor was taken from a human donor with low-grade glioma or glioblastoma, undergoing nonglioma brain surgery, or in good health (not recorded which). The V and J genes are TRBV25-1 and TRBJ2-5; D gene ambiguous. Sequencing was done on a sample of glioma tissue, nonneoplastic brain tissue, or PBMCs (not recorded which). In nucleotides, the CDR3 is TGTGCCAGCAGTGAACCCTCTCATACGGACCAAGAGACCCAGTACTTC. It translates to CASSEPSHTDQETQYF.